The T cell receptor (beta chain) described here comes from a study of T cell responses to AZD1222 COVID-19 vaccine. Study-wide findings and caveats: The CD4 TCRs associated with vaccination extended across spike and predominated at 160-218 and 743-854.

Details on this clone: The antigen remains undetermined.

Using immunoSEQ multiplex PCR, the repertoire was profiled, and TCRdb retains in-frame clones only, with some absent. The sample has some 170,000 clones; roughly 93% are singletons. V was trimmed by 0 bases and J by 5 bases, leaving 6 bases between them. From germline, CDR1 is SGHNT and CDR2 YYREEE (reference sequence). CDR3 size: 13 residues. The rearrangement uses TRBV5-4 and TRBJ1-5; D is ambiguous. The sequence was collected from an adult in good health. The input for sequencing was peripheral blood, taken on day 0 of AZD1222 vaccination. The CDR3 spells CASSLDTDQPQHF. CDR3 bases: TGTGCCAGCAGCTTGGACACGGATCAGCCCCAGCATTTT. The full variable domain, rest sourced from reference TRBV5-4 and TRBJ1-5, is ETGVTQSPTHLIKTRGQQVTLRCSSQSGHNTVSWYQQALGQGPQFIFQYYREEENGRGNFPPRFSGLQFPNYSSELNVNALELDDSALYLCASSLDTDQPQHFGDGTRLSIL.